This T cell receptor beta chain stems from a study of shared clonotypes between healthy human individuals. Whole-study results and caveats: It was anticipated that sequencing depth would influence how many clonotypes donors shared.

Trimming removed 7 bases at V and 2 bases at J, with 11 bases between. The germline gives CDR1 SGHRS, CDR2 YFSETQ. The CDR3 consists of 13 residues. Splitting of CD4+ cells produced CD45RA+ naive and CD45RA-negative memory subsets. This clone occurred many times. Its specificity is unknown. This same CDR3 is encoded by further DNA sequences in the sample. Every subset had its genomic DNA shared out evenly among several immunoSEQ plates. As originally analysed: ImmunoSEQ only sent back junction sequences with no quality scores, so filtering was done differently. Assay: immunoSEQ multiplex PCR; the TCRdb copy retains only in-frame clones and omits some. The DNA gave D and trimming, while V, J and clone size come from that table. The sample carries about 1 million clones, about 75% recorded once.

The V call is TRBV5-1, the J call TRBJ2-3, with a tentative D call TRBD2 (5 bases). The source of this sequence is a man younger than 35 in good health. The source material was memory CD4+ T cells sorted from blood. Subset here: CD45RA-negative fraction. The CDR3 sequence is CASGSGDTDTQYF. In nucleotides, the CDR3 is TGCGCCAGCGGGTCCGGGGACACAGATACGCAGTATTTT. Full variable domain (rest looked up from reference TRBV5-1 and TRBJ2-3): KAGVTQTPRYLIKTRGQQVTLSCSPISGHRSVSWYQQTPGQGLQFLFEYFSETQRNKGNFPGRFSGRQFSNSRSEMNVSTLELGDSALYLCASGSGDTDTQYFGPGTRLTVL.